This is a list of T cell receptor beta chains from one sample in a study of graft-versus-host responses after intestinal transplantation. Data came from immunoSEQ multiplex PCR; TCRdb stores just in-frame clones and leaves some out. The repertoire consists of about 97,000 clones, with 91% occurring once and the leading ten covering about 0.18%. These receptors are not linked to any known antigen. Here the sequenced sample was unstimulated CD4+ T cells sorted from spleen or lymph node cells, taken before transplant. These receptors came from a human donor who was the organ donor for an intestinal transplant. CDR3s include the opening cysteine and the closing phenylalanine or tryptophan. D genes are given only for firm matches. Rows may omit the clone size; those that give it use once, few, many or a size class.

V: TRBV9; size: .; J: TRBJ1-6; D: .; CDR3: CASSVGQAAPSSPLHF; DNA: TGTGCCAGCAGCGTGGGGCAGGCAGCCCCTAGTTCACCCCTCCACTTT
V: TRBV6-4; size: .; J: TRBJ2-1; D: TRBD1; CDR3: CASSVSGTAFSYNEQFF; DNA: TGTGCCAGCAGTGTATCCGGGACAGCCTTTTCCTACAATGAGCAGTTCTTC
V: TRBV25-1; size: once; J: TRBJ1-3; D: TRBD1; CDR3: CASSPTGTGNTIYF; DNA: TGTGCCAGCAGCCCGACAGGGACAGGAAACACCATATATTTT
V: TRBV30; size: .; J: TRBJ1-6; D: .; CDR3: CAWSGTLKSSYNSPLHF; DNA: TGTGCCTGGAGTGGAACTCTTAAATCCTCCTATAATTCACCCCTCCACTTT
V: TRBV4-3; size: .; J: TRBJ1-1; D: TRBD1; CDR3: CASSQTTGSATEAFF; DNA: TGCGCCAGCAGCCAAACGACAGGGTCCGCCACTGAAGCTTTCTTT
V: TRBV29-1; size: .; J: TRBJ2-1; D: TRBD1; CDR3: CSVEDTWLGQGLYYNEQFF; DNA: TGCAGCGTTGAAGATACTTGGTTGGGACAGGGACTTTACTACAATGAGCAGTTCTTC
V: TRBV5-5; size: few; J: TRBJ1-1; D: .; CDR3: CASSLQNTEAFF; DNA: TGTGCCAGCAGCTTACAAAACACTGAAGCTTTCTTT
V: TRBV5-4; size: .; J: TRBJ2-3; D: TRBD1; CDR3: CASSSGQGRTDTQYF; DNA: TGTGCCAGCAGCTCGGGACAGGGGCGGACAGATACGCAGTATTTT
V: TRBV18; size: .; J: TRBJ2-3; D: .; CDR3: CASSNRGDTQYF; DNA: TGTGCCAGCTCAAATCGGGGGGATACGCAGTATTTT
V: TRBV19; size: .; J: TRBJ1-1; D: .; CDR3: CASTDRGDPNTEAFF; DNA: TGTGCCAGTACCGACCGGGGGGACCCGAACACTGAAGCTTTCTTT
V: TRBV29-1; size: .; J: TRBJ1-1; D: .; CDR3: CSVDGFGASEAFF; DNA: TGCAGCGTTGATGGTTTTGGGGCAAGCGAAGCTTTCTTT
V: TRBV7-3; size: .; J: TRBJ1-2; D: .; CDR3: CASSAWGRLGSYTF; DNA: TGTGCCAGCAGCGCTTGGGGGCGTTTGGGTAGCTACACCTTC
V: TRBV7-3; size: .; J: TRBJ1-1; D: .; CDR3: CASSHSGNAEAFF; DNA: TGTGCCAGCAGCCACTCGGGAAACGCTGAAGCTTTCTTT
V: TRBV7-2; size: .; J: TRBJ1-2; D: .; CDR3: CASSYRSGVYGYTF; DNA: TGTGCCAGCAGCTATCGCTCAGGGGTCTATGGCTACACCTTC
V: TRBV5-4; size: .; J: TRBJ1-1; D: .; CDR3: CASSHYPRDTVGRTEAFF; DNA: TGTGCCAGCAGCCACTACCCCCGGGACACGGTAGGTCGGACTGAAGCTTTCTTT
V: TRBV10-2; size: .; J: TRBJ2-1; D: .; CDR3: CASQTFYNEQFF; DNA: TGCGCCAGCCAGACTTTCTACAATGAGCAGTTCTTC
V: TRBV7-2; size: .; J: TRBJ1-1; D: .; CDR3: CASSLAPTSEAFF; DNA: TGTGCCAGCAGCTTAGCGCCGACATCCGAAGCTTTCTTT
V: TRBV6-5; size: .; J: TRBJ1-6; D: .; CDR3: CASSYAGPTNSPLHF; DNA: TGTGCCAGCAGTTACGCAGGTCCCACCAATTCACCCCTCCACTTT
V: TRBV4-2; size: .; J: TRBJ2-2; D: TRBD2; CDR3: CASSQWTSNTGELFF; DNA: TGTGCCAGCAGCCAATGGACTAGCAACACCGGGGAGCTGTTTTTT
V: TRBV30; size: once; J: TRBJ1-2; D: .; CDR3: CAWSLGAVYGYTF; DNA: TGTGCCTGGAGTTTGGGGGCAGTTTATGGCTACACCTTC